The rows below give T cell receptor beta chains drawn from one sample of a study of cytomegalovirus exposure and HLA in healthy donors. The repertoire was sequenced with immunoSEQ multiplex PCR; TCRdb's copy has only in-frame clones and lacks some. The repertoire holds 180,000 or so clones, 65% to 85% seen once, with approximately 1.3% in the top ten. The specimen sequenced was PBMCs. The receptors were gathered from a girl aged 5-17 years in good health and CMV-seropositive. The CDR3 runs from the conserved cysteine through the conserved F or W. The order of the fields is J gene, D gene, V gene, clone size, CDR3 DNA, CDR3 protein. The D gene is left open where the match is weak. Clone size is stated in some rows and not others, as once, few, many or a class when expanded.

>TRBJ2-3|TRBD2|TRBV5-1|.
TGCGCCAGCAGTTCGACTAGCGGCACAGATACGCAGTATTTT
CASSSTSGTDTQYF
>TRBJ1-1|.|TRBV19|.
TGTGCCAGTAGTCCGGACCAGGGTTACGCGAACACTGAAGCTTTCTTT
CASSPDQGYANTEAFF
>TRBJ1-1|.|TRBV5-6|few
TGTGCCAGCAGCTTGAGGGGTGGTACTGAAGCTTTCTTT
CASSLRGGTEAFF
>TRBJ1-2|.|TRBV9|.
TGTGCCAGCAGCTTAGAAGCCGGGAACTATGGCTACACCTTC
CASSLEAGNYGYTF
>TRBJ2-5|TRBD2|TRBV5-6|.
TGTGCCAGCAGCCTAGAATATAGGACTAGCCGGGAGACCCAGTACTTC
CASSLEYRTSRETQYF
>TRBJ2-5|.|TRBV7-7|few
TGTGCCAGCAGCTTAGAATCGGGGGAGACCCAGTACTTC
CASSLESGETQYF
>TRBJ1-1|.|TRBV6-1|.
TGTGCCAGCAGTGAACTACAGTGGGACACTGAAGCTTTCTTT
CASSELQWDTEAFF
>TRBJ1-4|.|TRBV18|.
TGTGCCAGCTCCTCCTTAGAGGGCGAAAAACTGTTTTTT
CASSSLEGEKLFF
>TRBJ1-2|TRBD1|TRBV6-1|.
TGTGCCAGCAGCGAAACAGGGGGCGGGTGGTACTATGGCTACACCTTC
CASSETGGGWYYGYTF
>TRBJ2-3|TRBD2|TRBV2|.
TGTGCCAGCAGTGAAACGGGACTAGCGGACACAGATACGCAGTATTTT
CASSETGLADTDTQYF
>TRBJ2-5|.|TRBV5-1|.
TGCGCCAGCAGCTTCAGGGGCTACCAAGAGACCCAGTACTTC
CASSFRGYQETQYF
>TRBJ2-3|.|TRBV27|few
TGTGCCAGCAGTAGCGGCGCCGTGGGCACAGATACGCAGTATTTT
CASSSGAVGTDTQYF
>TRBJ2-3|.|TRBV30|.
TGTGCCTTGAGGGGGAGAAATGGCGTGGATACGCAGTATTTT
CALRGRNGVDTQYF
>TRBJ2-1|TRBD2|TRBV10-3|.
TGTGCCATCAGTAATCCCGGACTAGCGGATTACAATGAGCAGTTCTTC
CAISNPGLADYNEQFF
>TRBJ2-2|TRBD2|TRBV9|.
TGTGCCAGCAGCGTAGCGGGAGGGCTCGGGGAGCTGTTTTTT
CASSVAGGLGELFF
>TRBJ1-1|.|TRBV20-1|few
TGCAGTGCCAAAGAGCGGGAGCAAGCTTTCTTT
CSAKEREQAFF
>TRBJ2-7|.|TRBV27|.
TGTGCCAGCAGTCCCTTTCCCAGGGACTCCTACGAGCAGTACTTC
CASSPFPRDSYEQYF
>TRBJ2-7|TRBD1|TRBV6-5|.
TGTGCCAGCAGTTACGGGACAGGACCCTACGAGCAGTACTTC
CASSYGTGPYEQYF
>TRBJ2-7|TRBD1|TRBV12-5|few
TGTGCTAGTGGTTTGACAGGGGCGACCTACGAGCAGTACTTC
CASGLTGATYEQYF
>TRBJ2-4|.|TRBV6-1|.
TGTGCCAGCAGTGATGTCGGGCTAGGGGGAAACATTCAGTACTTC
CASSDVGLGGNIQYF
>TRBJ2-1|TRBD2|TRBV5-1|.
TGCGCCAGCAGCTTGGCCTGGACTAGCGGTAACAATGAGCAGTTCTTC
CASSLAWTSGNNEQFF
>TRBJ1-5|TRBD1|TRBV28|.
TGTGCCAGCAGGGCAGGGGGCTGGCAGCCCCAGCATTTT
CASRAGGWQPQHF
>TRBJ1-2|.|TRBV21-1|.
TGTGCCAGCACTGACTCTCCGGGACAGGGCTATGGCTACACCTTC
CASTDSPGQGYGYTF
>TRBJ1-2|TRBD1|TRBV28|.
TGTGCCAGCAGTTACAGGGGAGCAAAGTCTAACTATGGCTACACCTTC
CASSYRGAKSNYGYTF
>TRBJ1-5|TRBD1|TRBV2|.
TGTGCCAGCAGTGGGACAGGTAGAAATCAGCCCCAGCATTTT
CASSGTGRNQPQHF
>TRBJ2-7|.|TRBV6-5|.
TGTGCCAGCAGTTCAGGGGCAGGGGTATACGAGCAGTACTTC
CASSSGAGVYEQYF
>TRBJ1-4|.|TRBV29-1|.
TGCAGCGTTCAGGGCCCCGCAACTAATGAAAAACTGTTTTTT
CSVQGPATNEKLFF
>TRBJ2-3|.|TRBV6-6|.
TGTGCCAGCAGTTACGTTTCCTATAGCACAGATACGCAGTATTTT
CASSYVSYSTDTQYF
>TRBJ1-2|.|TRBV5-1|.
TGCGCCAGCAGCTTGGATAGGAGTGGCTACACCTTC
CASSLDRSGYTF
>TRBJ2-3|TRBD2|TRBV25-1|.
TGTGCCAGCCAAAGGACTAGCGGGAGTCAAGATACGCAGTATTTT
CASQRTSGSQDTQYF
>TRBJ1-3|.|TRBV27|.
TGTGCCAGCAGTTTAGCCAGGGATGGAAACACCATATATTTT
CASSLARDGNTIYF
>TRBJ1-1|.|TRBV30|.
TGTGCCTGGGGAGGGACGGGGGGCACTGAAGCTTTCTTT
CAWGGTGGTEAFF
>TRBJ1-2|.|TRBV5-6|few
TGTGCCAGCAGCTTGGGCAGATCAAAGAACAACTATGGCTACACCTTC
CASSLGRSKNNYGYTF
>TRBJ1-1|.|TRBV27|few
TGTGCCAGCAGTTTATCGAATAGGGGGAAAGCTTTCTTT
CASSLSNRGKAFF
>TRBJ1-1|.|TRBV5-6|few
TGTGCCAGCAGCTTGGGGGCAGGCAGGCCGTCTCGGTTTGCTTTCTTT
CASSLGAGRPSRFAFF
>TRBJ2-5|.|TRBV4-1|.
TGCGCCAGCAGCCAAGTGGGGGGCGGGCTAGCGGAATCAGGAGCCCCCCAAGAGACCCAGTACTTC
CASSQVGGGLAESGAPQETQYF
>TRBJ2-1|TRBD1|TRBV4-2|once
TGTGCCAGCAGCCAAGAACGGGACAGGCAGTTCTTC
CASSQERDRQFF
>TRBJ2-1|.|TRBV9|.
TGTGCCAGCAGCGTAGCACTTCCCTACAATGAGCAGTTCTTC
CASSVALPYNEQFF
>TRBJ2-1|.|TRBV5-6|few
TGTGCCAGCAGCTTGGACGGGATAGGACCTAATGAGCAGTTCTTC
CASSLDGIGPNEQFF
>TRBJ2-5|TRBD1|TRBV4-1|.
TGCGCCAGCAGCCAAGACAAGGGGGCGGCAGAGACCCAGTACTTC
CASSQDKGAAETQYF
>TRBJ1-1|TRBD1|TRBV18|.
TGTGCCAGCTCAAGACAGGGGTACACTGAAGCTTTCTTT
CASSRQGYTEAFF
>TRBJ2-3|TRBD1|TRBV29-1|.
TGCAGCGCCCTGAGACAGGGTTCCTTCACAGATACGCAGTATTTT
CSALRQGSFTDTQYF
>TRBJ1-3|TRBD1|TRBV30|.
TGTGCCTGGAGTGCAGGGGGCGACACCATATATTTT
CAWSAGGDTIYF
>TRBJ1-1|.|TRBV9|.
TGTGCCAGCAGCGCCGTGACAGGCGCTGTAGCTTTCTTT
CASSAVTGAVAFF
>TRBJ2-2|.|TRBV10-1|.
TGCGCCAGCAGACCCGGTTGGAACACCGGGGAGCTGTTTTTT
CASRPGWNTGELFF
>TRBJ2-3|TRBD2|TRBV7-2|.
TGTGCCAGCAGGGAGCGGGAGAGTAGCACAGATACGCAGTATTTT
CASRERESSTDTQYF
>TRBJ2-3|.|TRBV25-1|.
TGTGCCAGCAGTCCCCGAACGGGGTCTACTAGCACAGATACGCAGTATTTT
CASSPRTGSTSTDTQYF
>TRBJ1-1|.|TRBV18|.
TGTGCCAGCTCAGGTGAAACAGGGAACACTGAAGCTTTCTTT
CASSGETGNTEAFF
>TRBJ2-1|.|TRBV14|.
TGTGCCAGCAGCCAAGTCGACCTAGCGGAGCAGTTCTTC
CASSQVDLAEQFF
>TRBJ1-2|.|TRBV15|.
TGTGCCACCAGCAGGTCTCCAGGAAACTATGGCTACACCTTC
CATSRSPGNYGYTF